This TCR beta chain was captured by sequencing in a study of patients and donors after allogeneic stem cell transplantation. This clonotype was counted ten times or more. The ends lost 1 base at V and 0 bases at J; junction bases unmatched: 7. The CDR3 sequence is 18 residues long. The V gene's germline CDR1 is SGDLS and CDR2 YYNGEE. Via MiXCR, TCRdb re-called the RT-PCR reads, giving one row per CDR3 protein. The repertoire holds just under 20,000 distinct CDR3 sequences, 4.5% to 6% seen once, with roughly 40% in the top ten. The V gene is TRBV9, the J gene TRBJ2-6; 7 bases are shared with TRBD1. The receptor's source is a human donor who was either an allogeneic HSCT recipient or a stem cell or donor lymphocyte infusion donor (not recorded which). It is not recorded whose cells these are; they may come from a transplant donor. The sample taken for sequencing was blood, either unsorted or a sorted T cell fraction (not recorded which). The CDR3 DNA sequence: TGTGCCAGCAGCGTATACGGGACAGCTTTCTCTGGGGCCAACGTCCTGACTTTC. This gives the protein CASSVYGTAFSGANVLTF.